The text below deals with one T cell receptor (beta chain). The sample is drawn from a study of T cell responses to AZD1222 COVID-19 vaccine. The length of the CDR3 is 16 residues. With 7 bases removed from V and 2 bases from J, the gap between germline ends came to 18 bases. Germline CDR1 and CDR2: LNHDA and SQIVND (reference sequence). Data came from immunoSEQ multiplex PCR; TCRdb stores just in-frame clones and leaves some out. The data contain around 190,000 clones, 85% to 95% of them singletons. This sample comprised peripheral blood, obtained on day 0 of AZD1222 vaccination. The V call is TRBV19, the J call TRBJ1-5; no clear D. This TCR was recovered from an adult in good health. The CDR3 DNA reads TGTGCCAGTACCCGCCGGGGAAGAGGCGGCAATCAGCCCCAGCATTTT. Its translation: CASTRRGRGGNQPQHF.